These T cell receptor beta chains were read from a single sample in a study of blood T cell repertoires in COVID-19. This table comes from immunoSEQ multiplex PCR, and its TCRdb copy is limited to in-frame clones, with some not included. The sample shows roughly 200,000 clones, more than 75% of them seen only once. The sequenced material came from peripheral blood. The receptors were gathered from an elderly woman with COVID-19, enrolled during active disease. CDR3s include the opening cysteine and the closing phenylalanine or tryptophan. Each record gives: CDR3 length, V gene, D gene, clone size, J gene, CDR3 protein, CDR3 DNA. A D gene is named only where the DNA matches it firmly. The size of a clone is reported for some rows only, either as once, few or many, or as a class for expanded clones.

CDR3 length: 14
V gene: TRBV7-2
D gene: .
clone size: .
J gene: TRBJ1-1
CDR3 protein: CASSLGRGSTEAFF
CDR3 DNA: TGTGCCAGCAGCTTAGGTAGGGGGAGCACTGAAGCTTTCTTT

CDR3 length: 11
V gene: TRBV29-1
D gene: .
clone size: .
J gene: TRBJ2-1
CDR3 protein: CSVEPRGEQFF
CDR3 DNA: TGCAGCGTTGAACCCCGGGGTGAGCAGTTCTTC

CDR3 length: 13
V gene: TRBV28
D gene: TRBD2
clone size: .
J gene: TRBJ2-5
CDR3 protein: CASSTSWEETQYF
CDR3 DNA: TGTGCCTCCTCGACTAGCTGGGAGGAGACCCAGTACTTC

CDR3 length: 13
V gene: TRBV7-3
D gene: .
clone size: .
J gene: TRBJ1-1
CDR3 protein: CASSLTQGTEAFF
CDR3 DNA: TGTGCCAGCAGCTTAACCCAGGGCACTGAAGCTTTCTTT

CDR3 length: 15
V gene: TRBV6-5
D gene: TRBD2
clone size: .
J gene: TRBJ2-5
CDR3 protein: CASSYRGLAGETQYF
CDR3 DNA: TGTGCCAGCAGTTACAGGGGCCTAGCGGGGGAGACCCAGTACTTC

CDR3 length: 15
V gene: TRBV5-1
D gene: TRBD2
clone size: .
J gene: TRBJ2-1
CDR3 protein: CASSLGLAGGDEQFF
CDR3 DNA: TGCGCCAGCAGCTTGGGACTAGCGGGAGGCGATGAGCAGTTCTTC

CDR3 length: 14
V gene: TRBV6-6
D gene: .
clone size: .
J gene: TRBJ1-4
CDR3 protein: CASSPGGGNEKLFF
CDR3 DNA: TGTGCCAGCAGTCCCGGGGGGGGCAATGAAAAACTGTTTTTT

CDR3 length: 13
V gene: TRBV6-5
D gene: .
clone size: once
J gene: TRBJ1-1
CDR3 protein: CASSRGGVGEAFF
CDR3 DNA: TGTGCCAGCAGCCGCGGCGGTGTCGGTGAAGCTTTCTTT

CDR3 length: 16
V gene: TRBV5-8
D gene: .
clone size: .
J gene: TRBJ2-3
CDR3 protein: CASSFGSGESTDTQYF
CDR3 DNA: TGTGCCAGCAGCTTCGGGTCAGGGGAAAGCACAGATACGCAGTATTTT

CDR3 length: 14
V gene: TRBV10-3
D gene: .
clone size: .
J gene: TRBJ2-1
CDR3 protein: CAISAPPGKNEQFF
CDR3 DNA: TGTGCCATCAGTGCTCCCCCAGGGAAGAATGAGCAGTTCTTC

CDR3 length: 15
V gene: TRBV11-3
D gene: .
clone size: few
J gene: TRBJ2-2
CDR3 protein: CASSLGKGRTGELFF
CDR3 DNA: TGTGCCAGCAGCTTGGGGAAAGGGAGGACCGGGGAGCTGTTTTTT

CDR3 length: 13
V gene: TRBV4-1
D gene: TRBD1
clone size: .
J gene: TRBJ1-3
CDR3 protein: CASSQEQGAVIYF
CDR3 DNA: TGCGCCAGCAGCCAAGAACAGGGGGCTGTCATATATTTT

CDR3 length: 15
V gene: TRBV19
D gene: TRBD2
clone size: once
J gene: TRBJ2-7
CDR3 protein: CASSIGLATSYEQYF
CDR3 DNA: TGTGCCAGTAGTATTGGACTAGCGACCTCCTACGAGCAGTACTTC

CDR3 length: 16
V gene: TRBV7-8
D gene: .
clone size: once
J gene: TRBJ2-5
CDR3 protein: CASSLGVARGQETQYF
CDR3 DNA: TGTGCCAGCAGCTTAGGGGTAGCCAGGGGACAAGAGACCCAGTACTTC

CDR3 length: 14
V gene: TRBV24-1
D gene: TRBD1
clone size: .
J gene: TRBJ2-5
CDR3 protein: CATSGSGGQETQYF
CDR3 DNA: TGTGCCACCAGTGGCTCAGGGGGCCAAGAGACCCAGTACTTC

CDR3 length: 12
V gene: TRBV6-1
D gene: .
clone size: .
J gene: TRBJ2-1
CDR3 protein: CASSEDQRLRFF
CDR3 DNA: TGTGCCAGCAGTGAAGACCAGCGGCTTCGGTTCTTC

CDR3 length: 14
V gene: TRBV11-3
D gene: TRBD1
clone size: .
J gene: TRBJ2-7
CDR3 protein: CASSPGTGNYEQYF
CDR3 DNA: TGTGCCAGCAGTCCCGGGACAGGGAACTACGAGCAGTACTTC

CDR3 length: 13
V gene: TRBV7-9
D gene: .
clone size: .
J gene: TRBJ1-1
CDR3 protein: CASSSQGTPLAFF
CDR3 DNA: TGTGCCAGCAGCTCCCAGGGGACCCCCTTAGCTTTCTTT

CDR3 length: 14
V gene: TRBV5-1
D gene: .
clone size: .
J gene: TRBJ2-5
CDR3 protein: CASSLRDNQETQYF
CDR3 DNA: TGCGCCAGCAGCCTCCGGGACAACCAAGAGACCCAGTACTTC

CDR3 length: 16
V gene: TRBV7-2
D gene: .
clone size: .
J gene: TRBJ2-7
CDR3 protein: CASSLRSGSDAREQYF
CDR3 DNA: TGTGCCAGCAGCTTAAGGTCCGGTAGCGACGCTCGCGAGCAGTACTTC

CDR3 length: 16
V gene: TRBV9
D gene: TRBD2
clone size: once
J gene: TRBJ2-1
CDR3 protein: CASSVERLALHNEQFF
CDR3 DNA: TGTGCCAGCAGCGTAGAACGACTAGCGCTTCACAATGAGCAGTTCTTC

CDR3 length: 13
V gene: TRBV7-2
D gene: TRBD2
clone size: .
J gene: TRBJ2-2
CDR3 protein: CASSTRTSGELFF
CDR3 DNA: TGTGCCAGCAGCACCCGGACTAGCGGTGAGCTGTTTTTT

CDR3 length: 15
V gene: TRBV2
D gene: .
clone size: .
J gene: TRBJ1-6
CDR3 protein: CASTVKDSYNSPLHF
CDR3 DNA: TGTGCCAGCACCGTAAAAGATAGTTATAATTCACCCCTCCACTTT

CDR3 length: 14
V gene: TRBV5-1
D gene: TRBD2
clone size: .
J gene: TRBJ2-3
CDR3 protein: CASVSGGVSDTQYF
CDR3 DNA: TGCGCCAGCGTGAGCGGGGGTGTATCAGATACGCAGTATTTT

CDR3 length: 14
V gene: TRBV9
D gene: .
clone size: many
J gene: TRBJ1-2
CDR3 protein: CASSANRGGAGYTF
CDR3 DNA: TGTGCCAGCAGCGCCAATCGGGGGGGTGCGGGCTACACCTTC

CDR3 length: 15
V gene: TRBV28
D gene: .
clone size: .
J gene: TRBJ1-5
CDR3 protein: CASSRRGSGNQPQHF
CDR3 DNA: TGTGCCAGCAGTCGAAGGGGTTCGGGCAATCAGCCCCAGCATTTT

CDR3 length: 17
V gene: TRBV19
D gene: .
clone size: .
J gene: TRBJ2-3
CDR3 protein: CASSIEPSNRVTDTQYF
CDR3 DNA: TGTGCCAGTAGTATAGAGCCCTCTAACAGAGTCACAGATACGCAGTATTTT

CDR3 length: 17
V gene: TRBV28
D gene: TRBD1
clone size: .
J gene: TRBJ1-2
CDR3 protein: CASSSPGQGVLKGGYTF
CDR3 DNA: TGTGCCAGCAGCTCACCGGGACAGGGGGTATTGAAGGGTGGCTACACCTTC

CDR3 length: 14
V gene: TRBV7-9
D gene: TRBD2
clone size: .
J gene: TRBJ2-5
CDR3 protein: CASSPGGREETQYF
CDR3 DNA: TGTGCCAGCAGTCCGGGGGGACGAGAAGAGACCCAGTACTTC